The entry that follows covers one T cell receptor beta chain sequence. This specimen comes from a study of tumour-infiltrating T cells in Burkitt lymphoma. Assay used: immunoSEQ multiplex PCR; TCRdb lists only in-frame clones, some missing. Here the sample spans some 13,000 clones, 75% being singletons. Germline V gives CDR1 MNHNS, CDR2 SASEGT. This CDR3 spans 15 amino acids. V was cut by 2 bases and J by 0 bases, with 11 bases left in between. The chain combines TRBV6-1 with TRBJ2-7; perhaps TRBD2 as D (5 bases). Sequenced sample: tumor tissue. This TCR came from a human donor with diffuse large B-cell lymphoma. The CDR3 here is CASSERAGSSYEQYF. The CDR3 bases are TGTGCCAGCAGTGAACGGGCGGGTAGCTCCTACGAGCAGTACTTC.